This is a list of T cell receptor beta chains from one sample in a study of T cells in Graves' hyperthyroidism and ophthalmopathy. TCRdb processed the multiplex PCR reads anew with MiXCR; each CDR3 protein has one entry. The top ten clones hold 10% of a sample with some 760,000 distinct CDR3 sequences, about 14% of them seen once. Sample: blood. All receptors come from a woman younger than 30 with Graves' hyperthyroidism. CDR3s include the opening cysteine and the closing phenylalanine or tryptophan. D genes are given only for firm matches. Size is stated for part of the rows, as once, few or many counts, or as a class when the clone is expanded.

J gene | clone size | V gene | D gene | CDR3 protein | CDR3 DNA
TRBJ2-3 | NA | TRBV5-6 | NA | CASSSPGQTGPDTQYF | TGTGCCAGCAGCTCTCCGGGACAAACGGGCCCAGATACGCAGTATTTT
TRBJ2-2 | NA | TRBV19 | TRBD1 | CASSIDRDRGMNTGELFF | TGTGCCAGTAGTATAGACCGGGACAGGGGGATGAACACCGGGGAGCTGTTTTTT
TRBJ2-7 | NA | TRBV15 | TRBD1 | CATSILNPGGPYEQYF | TGTGCCACCAGCATTCTAAATCCAGGGGGACCATACGAGCAGTACTTC
TRBJ1-6 | many | TRBV18 | NA | CASSPRGKEESPLHF | TGTGCCAGCTCACCGCGGGGAAAGGAGGAATCACCCCTCCACTTT
TRBJ2-3 | many | TRBV5-1 | NA | CASTWGLDHTDTQYF | TGCGCCAGCACCTGGGGGCTAGACCACACAGATACGCAGTATTTT
TRBJ1-6 | many | TRBV28 | NA | CASIMGGGPPGDNSPLHF | TGTGCCAGCATCATGGGGGGGGGACCTCCGGGTGATAATTCACCCCTCCACTTT
TRBJ2-1 | NA | TRBV27 | NA | CASSFEVNPRYNEQFF | TGTGCCAGCAGTTTTGAGGTTAACCCTAGGTACAATGAGCAGTTCTTC
TRBJ2-7 | many | TRBV12-3/TRBV12-4 | NA | CASSPNARWGSPPYEQYF | TGTGCCAGCAGTCCCAATGCCCGGTGGGGGAGCCCTCCCTACGAGCAGTACTTC
TRBJ2-1 | many | TRBV28 | NA | CASSLIYNEQFF | TGTGCCAGCAGTTTAATCTACAATGAGCAGTTCTTC
TRBJ1-3 | NA | TRBV12-3/TRBV12-4 | NA | CASSLAVIGNTIYF | TGTGCCAGCAGTTTAGCAGTTATTGGAAACACCATATATTTT
TRBJ2-7 | many | TRBV11-2 | TRBD2 | CASSHPGLVRTYEQYF | TGTGCCAGCAGCCACCCGGGACTAGTTAGAACCTACGAGCAGTACTTC
TRBJ1-5 | NA | TRBV20-1 | NA | CSAAHHAYSNQPQHF | TGCAGTGCTGCTCACCATGCTTATAGCAATCAGCCCCAGCATTTT
TRBJ1-1 | NA | TRBV19 | NA | CASSIPRAAMNAEAFF | TGTGCCAGTAGTATTCCGCGGGCAGCGATGAACGCTGAAGCTTTCTTT
TRBJ1-5 | many | TRBV12-3/TRBV12-4 | NA | CASSLGYLGPYQPQHF | TGTGCCAGCAGCCTAGGGTACCTAGGCCCCTATCAGCCCCAGCATTTT
TRBJ2-1 | few | TRBV7-2 | TRBD2 | CASSLAGSSGMNEQFF | TGTGCCAGCAGCTTAGCTGGTTCCAGCGGGATGAATGAGCAGTTCTTC